A selection of T cell receptor beta chains follows, all from one sample in a study of cytomegalovirus exposure and HLA in healthy donors. Clones were read by immunoSEQ multiplex PCR, and TCRdb kept only the in-frame ones, dropping some. The sample has more than 85,000 clones; 77% are singletons. The source material was PBMCs. The receptors come from a female donor in good health and CMV-seronegative. Each CDR3 is given with its conserved first and last residue. The D gene is left open where the match is weak. Size values are once, few and many counts, or a class for expanded clones, and some rows have none.

V,length,D,J,size,CDR3,DNA
TRBV9,12,.,TRBJ2-7,.,CASSQGSYEQYF,TGTGCCAGCAGCCAGGGGAGTTACGAGCAGTACTTC
TRBV5-3,15,TRBD1,TRBJ1-5,.,CARSALGTAAQPQHF,TGTGCCAGAAGCGCCCTGGGGACAGCGGCCCAGCCCCAGCATTTT
TRBV5-1,14,.,TRBJ1-2,.,CASSLGDRNYGYTF,TGCGCCAGCAGCTTGGGCGACAGGAACTATGGCTACACCTTC
TRBV27,14,TRBD2,TRBJ2-7,.,CASKAGVGPYEQYF,TGTGCCAGCAAGGCGGGGGTAGGGCCCTACGAGCAGTACTTC
TRBV6-5,14,.,TRBJ1-2,.,CASSYSGGVGGYTF,TGTGCCAGCAGTTACTCCGGGGGGGTAGGTGGCTACACCTTC
TRBV7-6,18,TRBD2,TRBJ2-2,.,CASSLGLAGDRNTGELFF,TGTGCCAGCAGTCTAGGACTAGCGGGAGACCGAAACACCGGGGAGCTGTTTTTT
TRBV6-5,14,TRBD2,TRBJ2-3,.,CASRDGTSGPTQYF,TGTGCCAGCAGGGACGGGACTAGCGGCCCTACGCAGTATTTT
TRBV7-8,14,.,TRBJ2-7,.,CASSFPQGLYEQYF,TGTGCCAGCAGCTTTCCACAAGGACTCTACGAGCAGTACTTC
TRBV10-1,14,.,TRBJ2-1,.,CASSSEEGSNEQFF,TGCGCCAGCAGTTCCGAAGAGGGTTCCAATGAGCAGTTCTTC
TRBV7-8,15,.,TRBJ1-2,.,CASSLSQGTNYGYTF,TGTGCCAGCAGCTTAAGTCAGGGGACTAACTATGGCTACACCTTC
TRBV25-1,14,.,TRBJ1-6,.,CASSGTGNGSPLHF,TGTGCCAGCAGTGGTACAGGGAACGGTTCACCCCTCCACTTT
TRBV28,15,.,TRBJ2-7,.,CASSAGATRLYEQYF,TGTGCCAGCAGCGCGGGTGCGACTAGACTCTACGAGCAGTACTTC
TRBV30,12,TRBD1,TRBJ1-1,.,CAWSDRGPEAFF,TGTGCCTGGAGTGACAGGGGACCTGAAGCTTTCTTT
TRBV2,15,TRBD2,TRBJ2-7,once,CASSEAGGGSYEQYF,TGTGCCAGCAGTGAAGCGGGGGGGGGATCCTACGAGCAGTACTTC
TRBV27,15,TRBD2,TRBJ2-7,.,CASRDERGGWYEQYF,TGTGCCAGCAGGGATGAGCGGGGCGGGTGGTACGAGCAGTACTTC
TRBV4-3,13,.,TRBJ2-6,.,CASSQWGSNVLTF,TGCGCCAGCAGCCAATGGGGCTCCAACGTCCTGACTTTC
TRBV4-2,16,TRBD2,TRBJ2-7,.,CASSQDASGRAGEQYF,TGTGCCAGCAGCCAAGATGCGAGCGGGAGGGCGGGAGAGCAGTACTTC
TRBV4-2,18,TRBD1,TRBJ1-2,.,CASSQGGTGVLANYGYTF,TGTGCCAGCAGCCAAGGAGGGACAGGAGTCCTCGCTAACTATGGCTACACCTTC
TRBV28,13,.,TRBJ1-2,once,CASTSEVGRGYTF,TGTGCCAGCACCTCGGAGGTAGGGAGAGGCTACACCTTC
TRBV2,16,TRBD2,TRBJ2-7,.,CASSTVGASGRGQQYF,TGTGCCAGCTCCACGGTCGGGGCTAGCGGGAGAGGCCAGCAGTACTTC
TRBV7-2,14,TRBD1,TRBJ1-1,.,CASSLGTGGPFAFF,TGTGCCAGCAGCTTAGGGACAGGGGGCCCTTTCGCTTTCTTT
TRBV18,15,TRBD1,TRBJ2-7,.,CASSHGQGTLYEQYF,TGTGCCAGCTCCCATGGACAGGGGACACTCTACGAGCAGTACTTC
TRBV11-3,12,.,TRBJ2-3,.,CASSYNADTQYF,TGTGCCAGCAGCTATAACGCGGATACGCAGTATTTT
TRBV6-1,16,.,TRBJ2-7,.,CASSDFGGPRSYEQYF,TGTGCCAGCAGTGACTTTGGCGGGCCCCGATCCTACGAGCAGTACTTC
TRBV15,16,TRBD2,TRBJ2-1,.,CATRGTSAVGWNEQFF,TGTGCCACCCGGGGGACTAGCGCCGTCGGATGGAATGAGCAGTTCTTC
TRBV30,16,TRBD1,TRBJ1-5,.,CAWSGAWAGTGQPQHF,TGTGCCTGGAGTGGAGCTTGGGCAGGGACAGGACAGCCCCAGCATTTT
TRBV7-9,14,TRBD1,TRBJ1-4,once,CASSSDDREEKLFF,TGTGCCAGCAGCTCCGATGACAGGGAGGAAAAACTGTTTTTT
TRBV9,14,.,TRBJ2-7,few,CASSTDSPSYEQYF,TGTGCCAGCAGCACAGACAGCCCTTCCTACGAGCAGTACTTC
TRBV9,14,.,TRBJ1-2,.,CASSDARANYGYTF,TGTGCCAGCAGCGATGCACGGGCTAACTATGGCTACACCTTC
TRBV14,15,TRBD2,TRBJ2-1,.,CASSRTSGRADEQFF,TGTGCCAGCAGCCGGACTAGCGGGAGGGCCGATGAGCAGTTCTTC
TRBV6-1,10,TRBD1,TRBJ1-1,.,CASRQGESFF,TGTGCCAGCCGACAGGGGGAGTCTTTCTTT
TRBV14,16,.,TRBJ1-6,.,CASSQPGWIWNSPLHF,TGTGCCAGCAGCCAACCAGGGTGGATTTGGAATTCACCCCTCCACTTT
TRBV20-1,10,.,TRBJ2-1,.,CSALREEQFF,TGCAGTGCTCTCCGGGAAGAGCAGTTCTTC
TRBV29-1,14,.,TRBJ2-2,few,CSVGGSGNTGELFF,TGCAGCGTTGGGGGTAGCGGTAACACCGGGGAGCTGTTTTTT
TRBV29-1,13,TRBD1,TRBJ1-2,.,CSVGTGGLYGYTF,TGCAGCGTCGGGACAGGGGGATTGTATGGCTACACCTTC
TRBV27,15,.,TRBJ1-5,.,CASSLFWPGNQPQHF,TGTGCCAGCAGTTTATTTTGGCCAGGGAACCAGCCCCAGCATTTT
TRBV10-2,14,.,TRBJ2-7,.,CASRGGEEGYEQYF,TGCGCCAGCAGGGGCGGGGAGGAGGGTTACGAGCAGTACTTC
TRBV29-1,12,.,TRBJ1-1,.,CSVEDIGREAFF,TGCAGCGTTGAAGATATTGGCAGGGAAGCTTTCTTT
TRBV9,15,.,TRBJ1-5,.,CASSVGMGPNQPQHF,TGTGCCAGCAGCGTAGGAATGGGGCCCAATCAGCCCCAGCATTTT
TRBV13,17,.,TRBJ2-2,once,CASSPTTQGQNTGELFF,TGTGCCAGCAGCCCCACCACCCAGGGACAGAACACCGGGGAGCTGTTTTTT
TRBV7-9,16,TRBD2,TRBJ2-3,.,CSSSLESSGKADTQYF,TGTTCCAGCAGCTTAGAATCCAGCGGGAAGGCAGATACGCAGTATTTT
TRBV10-1,15,.,TRBJ2-2,.,CASSVLQGGAGELFF,TGCGCCAGCAGTGTCCTCCAGGGAGGAGCCGGGGAGCTGTTTTTT
TRBV10-3,14,TRBD2,TRBJ2-3,.,CAIGGTSGPDTQYF,TGTGCCATCGGCGGGACTAGCGGGCCAGATACGCAGTATTTT
TRBV9,18,TRBD2,TRBJ2-1,.,CASSGGMASGPSYNEQFF,TGTGCCAGCAGCGGAGGGATGGCTAGCGGTCCTTCCTACAATGAGCAGTTCTTC
TRBV28,19,TRBD2,TRBJ2-5,.,CASSLLGTSGRASRETQYF,TGTGCCAGCAGTTTATTGGGGACTAGCGGGAGGGCCTCTAGGGAGACCCAGTACTTC
TRBV7-8,12,.,TRBJ1-1,.,CASSLGGVEAFF,TGTGCCAGCAGCTTAGGCGGCGTTGAAGCTTTCTTT
TRBV7-8,16,TRBD1,TRBJ1-2,.,CASSLARGQGDHGYTF,TGTGCCAGCAGCTTAGCTCGGGGTCAGGGGGACCATGGCTACACCTTC
TRBV2,18,.,TRBJ1-5,.,CASGSSLEQWESNQPQHF,TGTGCCAGCGGGTCGTCGTTGGAACAATGGGAGAGCAATCAGCCCCAGCATTTT
TRBV7-9,16,.,TRBJ2-3,.,CASSLEAVLLSDTQYF,TGTGCCAGCAGCTTAGAAGCTGTCCTCCTCTCGGATACGCAGTATTTT
TRBV18,13,.,TRBJ1-5,.,CASSQQGNQPQHF,TGTGCCAGCTCACAACAGGGCAATCAGCCCCAGCATTTT
TRBV19,15,.,TRBJ1-1,.,CASIRPRGGNTEAFF,TGTGCCAGTATTCGCCCCCGGGGGGGGAACACTGAAGCTTTCTTT
TRBV7-9,13,TRBD1,TRBJ1-2,few,CASSLWTGLGYTF,TGTGCCAGCAGCTTATGGACAGGGTTAGGCTACACCTTC
TRBV6-1,16,TRBD1,TRBJ2-1,.,CASSDIPGQKAGEQFF,TGTGCCAGCAGTGATATACCGGGACAGAAAGCAGGTGAGCAGTTCTTC
TRBV2,15,TRBD2,TRBJ2-1,.,CASSLAGGTYNEQFF,TGTGCCAGCAGCCTAGCGGGGGGGACCTACAATGAGCAGTTCTTC
TRBV28,14,.,TRBJ2-3,.,CASSLGLDLGTQYF,TGTGCCAGCAGTTTGGGACTCGACTTGGGTACGCAGTATTTT
TRBV29-1,13,TRBD1,TRBJ1-1,.,CSVGTGGMSEAFF,TGCAGCGTTGGAACAGGGGGGATGTCTGAAGCTTTCTTT
TRBV15,12,TRBD1,TRBJ1-1,.,CATSGDRAEAFF,TGTGCCACCAGTGGGGACAGGGCTGAAGCTTTCTTT
TRBV19,13,.,TRBJ1-5,.,CASKDRGSQPQHF,TGTGCCAGTAAGGATAGGGGGAGCCAGCCCCAGCATTTT
TRBV16,15,TRBD1,TRBJ2-5,.,CASSLGQGAQETQYF,TGTGCCAGCAGCCTTGGACAGGGGGCCCAAGAGACCCAGTACTTC